This T cell receptor beta chain was retrieved from a study of blood T cell repertoires in COVID-19. In terms of age and location, participants ranged from roughly 18 to 90 years and lived in approximately 24 US areas. Assignment of participants to cohorts was predicated upon participant-reported clinical history. Libraries were prepared by immunoSEQ multiplex PCR; TCRdb keeps only in-frame clonotypes and omits some of them. The profile covers about 260,000 clones, with around 80% appearing a single time and 4.1% taken by the ten largest. Germline V CDR1 and CDR2: SGHTA, FQGNSA. The CDR3 runs to 17 residues. V lost 0 bases, J lost 4 bases, and 7 bases stayed unmatched.

This chain links TRBV7-2 with TRBJ2-1; 9 bases agree with TRBD2. The TCR sequence derives from a man in his thirties or forties with acute COVID-19. Input material: PBMCs or T cells enriched from blood (not recorded which). The CDR3 DNA sequence: TGTGCCAGCAGCTTAGCCGGTGGAGCGGGAGGATACAATGAGCAGTTCTTC. Translated, it gives CASSLAGGAGGYNEQFF.